This TCR beta chain emerged from a study of CXCR3-negative and CXCR3-positive naive CD8 T cells. As concerns this clonotype: Its matching antigen is unknown.

General observations from the study: More hydrophobic TRB CDR3s were found in CXCR3-positive naive cells than in CXCR3-negative naive cells.

The CDR3 runs to 15 residues. The libraries of TRB cDNA were constructed through 5' RACE using UMI labels. TCRdb reworked the 5' RACE reads into one entry per CDR3 protein, no DNA. The listing contains about 150,000 distinct CDR3 sequences. This sequence was found in a human donor in good health. Some clones in this sample may be carry-over from other donors' samples. The chain carries TRBV12-3 or TRBV12-4 and TRBJ2-1; TCRdb names TRBD1, which stays unverified in the absence of DNA. The sample consisted of naive CXCR3+ CD8+ T cells from blood. Regarding subset: CD45RO-CCR7+CD27+CD95- naive CD8+ T cells expressing CXCR3 (TNR3+). The CDR3 sequence: CASRPTGWAYNEQFF.